What follows are 5 T cell receptor beta chains derived from one specimen sequenced in a study of shared clonotypes between healthy human individuals. Repertoires were generated with immunoSEQ multiplex PCR, while TCRdb's copy carries only in-frame clones and drops some. The sample yields about 380,000 clones, 96% seen once. The material sequenced was memory CD8+ T cells sorted from blood. The subset was: CD45RO+ cells pooled with CCR7-negative TemRA cells. Source of these receptors: a young man in good health.

J is TRBJ1-1 and V is TRBV21-1; the table's D call, TRBD1, has no DNA check behind it. TRBV21-1 is a pseudogene segment. The CDR3 consists of 18 residues. CDR3 sequence reads: CASSKEPQGQGRYTEAFF. The CDR3 nucleotides read TGTGCCAGCAGCAAAGAGCCCCAAGGGCAGGGAAGGTACACTGAAGCTTTCTTT.

The chain combines TRBV5-5 with TRBJ1-2, with D possibly being TRBD1 (5 bases). Trimming cost V 1 base and J 3 bases, with 16 bases left between them. The V gene's germline CDR1 is SGHKS and CDR2 YYEKEE (reference sequence). The CDR3 has 16 residues. The CDR3 region is CASSLTPARDYYGYTF. CDR3 nucleotide sequence: TGTGCCAGCAGCTTGACCCCAGCCAGGGACTACTATGGCTACACCTTC.

In this sample, this clone turned up a few times. This rearrangement joins TRBV19 to TRBJ1-1; a possible D gene is TRBD1 (6 bases). Between the trimmed V and J ends, which lost 4 bases and 0 bases, there was a span of 9 bases. The CDR3 length is 14 residues. Germline V gene data show CDR1 as LNHDA and CDR2 as SQIVND (reference sequence). Written as DNA, the CDR3 is TGTGCCAGTAGTAGTTCAGGGGTGAACACTGAAGCTTTCTTT. Encoded protein: CASSSSGVNTEAFF.

The CDR3 DNA follows: TGTGCCAGCAGCCAAGACATGGCCCCCGCCCCTTTTGCAACTAATGAAAAACTGTTTTTT. This translates into CASSQDMAPAPFATNEKLFF. V gene TRBV4-2 combines with J gene TRBJ1-4; no firm D call. Germline CDR1 and CDR2: LGHNA and YNFKEQ. Trimming took 0 bases from V and 0 from J, leaving 20 bases between them. The CDR3 runs 20 residues.

This clone came up once. The chain combines TRBV20-1 with TRBJ2-3; maybe TRBD2 (5 bases). V shed 3 bases and J shed 7 bases, with 8 bases lying between them. The CDR3 has 11 residues. Germline V gives CDR1 DFQATT, CDR2 SNEGSKA (reference sequence). The CDR3 nucleotides read TGCAGTGCTAGCGGGGTATATACGCAGTATTTT. It yields the protein CSASGVYTQYF.